The present T cell receptor beta chain was sequenced within a study of cytomegalovirus exposure and HLA in healthy donors. In its sample, this clone was seen once. Sequence at one end of the junction differs from germline and may be a read error. The PCR made use of 60 Vbeta and 13 Jbeta primers. Clones were sequenced by immunoSEQ multiplex PCR, and TCRdb holds only the in-frame ones, with some missing. The sample includes about 160,000 clones, approximately 80% seen only once; the top ten take more than 9.5%. Germline CDR1 and CDR2: SEHNR and FQNEAQ (reference sequence). The CDR3 is 14 amino acids. This receptor was taken from a man aged 18 to 35 in good health and CMV-seropositive. Sequencing was carried out using PBMCs. V gene TRBV7-9 combines with J gene TRBJ2-1, with D maybe TRBD2 (5 bases). The chain's CDR3 is CSSSWAGRYNEQFF. In DNA, the CDR3 is TGTTCCAGCAGCTGGGCGGGCCGCTACAATGAGCAGTTCTTC.